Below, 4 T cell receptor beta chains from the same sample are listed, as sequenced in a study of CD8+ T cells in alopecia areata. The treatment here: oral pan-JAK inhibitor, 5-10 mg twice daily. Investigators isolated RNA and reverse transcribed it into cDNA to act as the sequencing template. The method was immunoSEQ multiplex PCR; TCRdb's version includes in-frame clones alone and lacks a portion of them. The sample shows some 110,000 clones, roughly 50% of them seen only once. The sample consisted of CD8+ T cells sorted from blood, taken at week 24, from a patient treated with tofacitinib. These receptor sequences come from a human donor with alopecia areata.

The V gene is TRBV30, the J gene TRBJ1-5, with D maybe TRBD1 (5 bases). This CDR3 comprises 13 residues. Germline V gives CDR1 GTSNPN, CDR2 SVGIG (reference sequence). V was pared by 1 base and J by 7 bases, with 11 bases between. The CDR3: CAWSEGLEQPQHF. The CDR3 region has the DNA TGTGCCTGGAGTGAGGGGTTAGAACAGCCCCAGCATTTT.

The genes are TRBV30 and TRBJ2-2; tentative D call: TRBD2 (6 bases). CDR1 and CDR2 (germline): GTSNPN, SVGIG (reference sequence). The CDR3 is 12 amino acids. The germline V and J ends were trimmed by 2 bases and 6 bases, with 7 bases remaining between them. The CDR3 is CAWSWGAGELFF. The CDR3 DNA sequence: TGTGCCTGGAGTTGGGGGGCCGGGGAGCTGTTTTTT.

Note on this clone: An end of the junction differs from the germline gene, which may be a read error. The DNA for the CDR3 is TGTCCCAGCAGCTTATACGGGATGAAGGACACCGGGGAGCTGTTTTTT. Translation gives CPSSLYGMKDTGELFF. This chain uses TRBV7-2 with TRBJ2-2; TRBD2 is a possible D gene (5 bases). Germline CDR1 and CDR2: SGHTA and FQGNSA. The CDR3 extends over 16 amino acids.

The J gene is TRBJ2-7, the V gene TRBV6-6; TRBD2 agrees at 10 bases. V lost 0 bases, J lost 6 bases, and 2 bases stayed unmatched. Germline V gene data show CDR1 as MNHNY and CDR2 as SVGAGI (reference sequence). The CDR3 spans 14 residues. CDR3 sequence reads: CASSYSSGGSEQYF. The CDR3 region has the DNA TGTGCCAGCAGTTACTCTAGCGGGGGGTCCGAGCAGTACTTC.